The subject of this entry is one T cell receptor (beta chain). The antigen remains unidentified. This entry belongs to a study of shared clonotypes between healthy human individuals. Findings and limits, study-wide: Clonotypes that were shared across a handful of donors made up about 4.5% of naive CD4 clonotypes.

Replicate sorted-subset PCRs were loaded with approximately 190 ng DNA, about 31,000 T cell genomes. Assay used: immunoSEQ multiplex PCR; TCRdb lists only in-frame clones, some missing. The data show over a million clones, around four fifths seen once. All the donors were Caucasian adults who lived in Nashville, Tennessee. CDR1 and CDR2 from the germline V gene are LGHNA and YNFKEQ. V lost 0 bases to trimming and J lost 3 bases, with 2 bases between them. The CDR3 contains 13 residues. This sequence joins TRBV4-2 and TRBJ1-4, with D hard to call. This clonotype was sampled from a man younger than 35 in good health. Specimen: memory CD4+ T cells sorted from blood. Documented subset: CD45RA-negative fraction. The CDR3 DNA reads as TGTGCCAGCAGCCAAGAAGCTAATGAAAAACTGTTTTTT. Its protein is CASSQEANEKLFF.